This entry lists 32 T cell receptor beta chains sequenced from one sample in a study of blood T cell repertoires in COVID-19 (dated by TCRdb to 2019 to 2021). The library was obtained by the immunoSEQ multiplex PCR assay. Held by TCRdb, this immuneACCESS table contains in-frame sequences only and omits some clones. Under half of the omission traces to an unresolved V gene where checked; the cause of the rest is unknown. The sample profile shows 250,000 to 350,000 clones; over 70% of them were found once. The top ten clones comprise 1% to 1.5% of the sample. The sequenced sample was peripheral blood. The origin of the receptors is a woman in her forties or fifties with acute or convalescent COVID-19.

V and J are TRBV28 and TRBJ1-2; D gene ambiguous. Germline CDR1 reads MDHEN; CDR2 reads SYDVKM. V gave up 8 bases and J gave up 4 bases, with 14 bases separating them. The CDR3 is 13 residues long. CDR3 protein: CASGLRGFYGYTF. The CDR3 bases are TGTGCCAGCGGCCTTCGGGGTTTCTATGGCTACACCTTC.

The chain recombines TRBV13 with TRBJ1-1, with D possibly being TRBD1 (6 bases). CDR3 length: 14 amino acids. Trimming left V 3 bases short and J 3 bases short, with 11 bases between. Per germline, CDR1 PRHDT and CDR2 FYEKMQ (reference sequence). The CDR3 region has the DNA TGTGCCAGCAGCTTTTCAGGGGCGGACACTGAAGCTTTCTTT. Its protein is CASSFSGADTEAFF.

This chain connects TRBV15 to TRBJ2-5, with D maybe TRBD1 (6 bases). The germline V gene encodes CDR1 LNHNV and CDR2 YYDKDF (reference sequence). Trimming shortened V by 2 bases and J by 2 bases, and 9 bases separated the two germline ends. CDR3 length: 14 amino acids. The CDR3 loop reads CATSRYGQQETQYF. CDR3 sequence (DNA): TGTGCCACCAGCAGATACGGACAGCAAGAGACCCAGTACTTC.

This clone was detected once. The V gene is TRBV27, the J gene TRBJ1-6; no clear D gene. This CDR3 has 15 residues. Trimming removed 2 bases from V and 9 bases from J, with 14 bases in between. Germline V gives CDR1 MNHEY, CDR2 SMNVEV (reference sequence). The CDR3 DNA reads as TGTGCCAGCAGTTTAGGAGTGCCTGGCGGTTCACCCCTCCACTTT. This encodes CASSLGVPGGSPLHF.

This chain links TRBV6-6 with TRBJ2-7, with 11 bases fitting TRBD2. Germline V gene sequence: CDR1 MNHNY, CDR2 SVGAGI (reference sequence). The CDR3 spans 15 residues. The V segment lost 6 bases and the J segment 4 bases; nucleotides outside the gene matches: 8. In DNA form, the CDR3 reads TGTGCCAGCAGCCATGTAGCGGGAGGGAGGTACGAGCAGTACTTC. This sequence encodes CASSHVAGGRYEQYF.

The genes are TRBV19 and TRBJ2-3; 7 bases agree with TRBD1. The germline gives CDR1 LNHDA, CDR2 SQIVND (reference sequence). V lost 5 bases to trimming and J lost 1 base; unmatched junction nucleotides: 9. CDR3 size: 16 residues. This chain's CDR3 is CASSLDRARRTDTQYF. CDR3 nucleotide sequence: TGTGCCAGTAGTCTCGACAGGGCGAGGCGCACAGATACGCAGTATTTT.

J is TRBJ2-1 and V is TRBV7-9; D remains unclear. Germline V gives CDR1 SEHNR, CDR2 FQNEAQ (reference sequence). The CDR3 is 13 amino acids. Trimming shortened V by 1 base and J by 5 bases, and 6 bases separated the two germline ends. The CDR3: CASSLDGNNEQFF. As DNA, the CDR3 is TGTGCCAGCAGCTTAGACGGTAACAATGAGCAGTTCTTC.

The CDR3 DNA reads TGTGCCAGCAGTTACACTTTACTAGCGGGGAACTACAATGAGCAGTTCTTC. Translating gives CASSYTLLAGNYNEQFF. The chain employs TRBV6-2 or TRBV6-3 and TRBJ2-1; TRBD2 aligns across 10 bases. The CDR3 sequence is 17 residues long. The V gene's germline CDR1 is MNHEY and CDR2 SVGEGT. V shed 2 bases, J shed 3 bases, and the junction held 7 bases outside the gene matches.

Only a few counts were recorded for this clone. The chain is built from TRBV4-2 and TRBJ2-7, with 8 bases matching TRBD1. J was trimmed by 0 bases and V by 3 bases; bases with no gene match: 4. The length of the CDR3 is 15 residues. Per germline, CDR1 LGHNA and CDR2 YNFKEQ. CDR3 bases: TGTGCCAGCAGCCAGCGGACAGGGAGCTCCTACGAGCAGTACTTC. Amino acids: CASSQRTGSSYEQYF.

The chain joins TRBV7-6 to TRBJ2-1, with a weak D call TRBD2 (6 bases). Germline V gene sequence: CDR1 SGHVS, CDR2 FNYEAQ. The germline V and J ends were trimmed by 3 bases and 10 bases, with 28 bases remaining between them. This CDR3 is built from 18 residues. The CDR3 reads CASSFSIDSGLPKREQFF. As DNA, the CDR3 is TGTGCCAGCAGCTTTAGTATCGATTCGGGACTCCCAAAGCGGGAGCAGTTCTTC.

This chain joins TRBV18 and TRBJ1-3, with D possibly matching TRBD1 (5 bases). Germline values: CDR1 KGHSH, CDR2 LQKENI. This CDR3 is built from 16 residues. V shed 3 bases and J shed 0 bases, with 12 bases lying between them. The CDR3 region has the DNA TGTGCCAGCTCACCTTGGGGCGGATTCTCTGGAAACACCATATATTTT. This gives the protein CASSPWGGFSGNTIYF.

The chain uses TRBV12-3 or TRBV12-4 and TRBJ1-5, with D perhaps TRBD1 (5 bases). The CDR3 runs 13 residues. V lost 7 bases and J lost 9, with 16 bases in between. The CDR3 nucleotides are TGTGCCAGCACCTACACCAGGGCAGGGCCCCAGCATTTT. Protein sequence: CASTYTRAGPQHF.

The chain joins TRBV28 to TRBJ2-1, with 13 positions matching TRBD2. Germline lookup yields CDR1 MDHEN and CDR2 SYDVKM. There are 15 residues in the CDR3. V lost 3 bases to trimming and J lost 14 bases; unmatched junction nucleotides: 10. The CDR3: CASSLTSGGPSEEFF. The CDR3 DNA sequence: TGTGCCAGCAGTTTGACTAGCGGGGGGCCATCGGAGGAGTTCTTC. Combining the CDR3 with reference TRBV28 and TRBJ2-1 gives the whole variable domain DVKVTQSSRYLVKRTGEKVFLECVQDMDHENMFWYRQDPGLGLRLIYFSYDVKMKEKGDIPEGYSVSREKKERFSLILESASTNQTSMYLCASSLTSGGPSEEFFGPGTRLTVL.

The chain couples TRBV4-3 to TRBJ1-1, with 9 nucleotides matching TRBD1. CDR1 is LGHNA, CDR2 YSLEER, per germline. The CDR3 is made up of 16 amino acids. The V and J ends lost 2 bases and 5 bases, in that order; junction bases with no gene match: 9. CDR3 sequence: CASSQYPGTGLTEAFF. For the CDR3, the DNA is TGCGCCAGCAGCCAATACCCCGGGACAGGGTTAACTGAAGCTTTCTTT.

The chain joins TRBV6-5 to TRBJ1-2, with D hard to call. Trimming removed 4 bases from V and 0 bases from J, with 15 bases in between. The CDR3 runs 16 residues. The germline V gene has CDR1 MNHEY and CDR2 SVGAGI. Here the CDR3 DNA reads TGTGCCAGCAGTTGGAGGGCAGGCCATACTAACTATGGCTACACCTTC. It translates to CASSWRAGHTNYGYTF.

The J gene is TRBJ1-1, the V gene TRBV27, with no clear D. Germline values: CDR1 MNHEY, CDR2 SMNVEV (reference sequence). The CDR3 length is 14 residues. V was cut by 6 bases and J by 1 base, with 12 bases left in between. The CDR3 nucleotides read TGTGCCAGCAGCTTCTCCATGGCGAACACTGAAGCTTTCTTT. It encodes CASSFSMANTEAFF.

This chain connects TRBV11-2 to TRBJ1-2; D remains unclear. The V and J ends lost 0 bases and 2 bases respectively, with 16 bases between them. Per the germline V gene, CDR1 is SGHAT and CDR2 is FQNNGV. This CDR3 has 17 residues. The CDR3 DNA follows: TGTGCCAGCAGCTTAGATCCAGAGGGTGTAGCGAACTATGGCTACACCTTC. This gives the protein CASSLDPEGVANYGYTF.

The chain combines TRBV7-9 with TRBJ2-7, with D maybe TRBD2 (6 bases). The V and J ends lost 5 bases and 3 bases respectively, with 11 bases between them. The length of the CDR3 is 13 residues. The germline V gene has CDR1 SEHNR and CDR2 FQNEAQ (reference sequence). The CDR3 spells CASSPPGLYEQYF. CDR3 nucleotides: TGTGCCAGCAGCCCGCCGGGACTCTACGAGCAGTACTTC.

The chain employs TRBV18 and TRBJ2-7, with TRBD2 identical over 8 bases. The CDR3 is 14 amino acids. The germline CDR1 and CDR2 sequences are KGHSH and LQKENI. After removal of 3 bases from V and 1 base from J, the junction contained 2 bases not matched to a gene. The CDR3 DNA reads as TGTGCCAGCTCACCCCGGGAGGGATCCTACGAGCAGTACTTC. Protein sequence: CASSPREGSYEQYF.

This clone appeared a few times. The chain links TRBV30 to TRBJ2-3; TRBD2 matches 10 bases. The trim removed 1 base at V and 0 bases at J, leaving 7 bases unmatched. The CDR3 is made up of 17 amino acids. CDR1 is GTSNPN, CDR2 SVGIG, per germline (reference sequence). The DNA for the CDR3 is TGTGCCTGGAGTGGGGCTAGCGGGGGCCGTAGCACAGATACGCAGTATTTT. It yields the protein CAWSGASGGRSTDTQYF.

This clone came up once. The chain joins TRBV14 to TRBJ2-3; 8 bases align to TRBD2. The germline V gene has CDR1 SGHDN and CDR2 FVKESK. V lost 1 base to trimming and J lost 3 bases; unmatched junction nucleotides: 3. The CDR3 length is 15 residues. In DNA form, the CDR3 reads TGTGCCAGCAGCCAAGCCGGGGGGGTGACAGATACGCAGTATTTT. It translates to CASSQAGGVTDTQYF.

The rearrangement uses TRBV7-8 and TRBJ1-1, with D unresolved. The CDR3 is 11 amino acids. Trimming pared 0 bases from V and 8 bases from J, leaving 4 bases between. Germline V lookup: CDR1 SGHVS, CDR2 FQNEAQ. In DNA form, the CDR3 reads TGTGCCAGCAGCTTAGCCGGGGAAGCTTTCTTT. It yields the protein CASSLAGEAFF. The entire variable domain, with the rest obtained from reference TRBV7-8 and TRBJ1-1, is as follows: GAGVSQSPRYKVAKRGQDVALRCDPISGHVSLFWYQQALGQGPEFLTYFQNEAQLDKSGLPSDRFFAERPEGSVSTLKIQRTQQEDSAVYLCASSLAGEAFFGQGTRLTVV.

This clone was observed a few times. The CDR3 spells CASSLRTNTGELFF. The CDR3 DNA reads TGTGCCAGCAGCCTACGTACGAACACCGGGGAGCTGTTTTTT. This chain connects TRBV7-7 to TRBJ2-2; no clear D gene. Germline CDR1 is SSHAT and CDR2 is FNYEAQ (reference sequence). The CDR3 runs to 14 residues. V was clipped by 5 bases and J by 0 bases, with 7 bases between them.

The V gene is TRBV3-1 (or the pseudogene TRBV3-2), the J gene TRBJ1-4; D uncertain. The CDR3 length is 15 residues. CDR1 is LGHDT and CDR2 is YNNKEL in the germline V gene (reference sequence). Trimming took 1 base from V and 0 from J, leaving 6 bases between them. CDR3 protein: CASSQVASTNEKLFF. The CDR3 coding sequence is TGTGCCAGCAGCCAAGTGGCTTCAACTAATGAAAAACTGTTTTTT.

This sequence joins TRBV7-2 and TRBJ1-3; maybe TRBD1 (5 bases). Germline V lookup: CDR1 SGHTA, CDR2 FQGNSA. Trimming removed 4 bases at V and 0 bases at J, with 16 bases between. This CDR3 has 17 residues. The CDR3 bases are TGTGCCAGCAGCTCCTGGGGGGGGGTTGACTCTGGAAACACCATATATTTT. The encoded protein is CASSSWGGVDSGNTIYF. Supplemented by reference TRBV7-2 and TRBJ1-3, the full variable domain reads GAGVSQSPSNKVTEKGKDVELRCDPISGHTALYWYRQSLGQGLEFLIYFQGNSAPDKSGLPSDRFSAERTGGSVSTLTIQRTQQEDSAVYLCASSSWGGVDSGNTIYFGEGSWLTVV.

The V call is TRBV18, the J call TRBJ2-7; possibly TRBD1 for D (5 bases). Trimming stripped 0 bases from V and 1 base from J, with 13 bases between. CDR1 is KGHSH and CDR2 is LQKENI in the germline V gene. The length of the CDR3 is 16 residues. CDR3 residues: CASSPPQGKGSYEQYF. The CDR3 bases are TGTGCCAGCTCACCACCCCAGGGTAAGGGGTCCTACGAGCAGTACTTC.

CDR3 coding DNA: TGTGCCACCAGCAGAGTTCTAGGGGGCGACGAGACCCAGTACTTC. Translation gives CATSRVLGGDETQYF. The chain uses TRBV15 and TRBJ2-5, with 7 bases lining up with TRBD1. This CDR3 contains 15 residues. Losses at the gene ends were 1 base for V and 5 bases for J; bases not matched to a gene: 7. The germline gives CDR1 LNHNV, CDR2 YYDKDF (reference sequence).

This clone was recorded a few times. The rearrangement uses TRBV11-2 and TRBJ1-1; 9 positions agree with TRBD1. The V gene end was trimmed by 5 bases and the J gene end by 6 bases; junction bases not matched to a gene: 10. The germline V gene encodes CDR1 SGHAT and CDR2 FQNNGV. This CDR3 has 15 amino acids. The CDR3 DNA follows: TGTGCCAGCAGCCCACCCGGGACAGGGATCTCTGAAGCTTTCTTT. Protein product: CASSPPGTGISEAFF.

V gene TRBV18 combines with J gene TRBJ1-1; the D gene is possibly TRBD1 (5 bases). V was trimmed by 3 bases and J by 1 base, leaving 15 bases between them. CDR1 KGHSH and CDR2 LQKENI come from the germline V gene. This CDR3 has 16 amino acids. The CDR3 protein is CASSPLAGLGNTEAFF. The CDR3 DNA reads as TGTGCCAGCTCACCTCTTGCGGGGCTGGGGAACACTGAAGCTTTCTTT.

CDR3 region: CAWSQGTQETQYF. The CDR3 bases are TGTGCCTGGAGCCAGGGGACCCAAGAGACCCAGTACTTC. The genes are TRBV30 and TRBJ2-5, with a tentative D call TRBD1 (6 bases). The length of the CDR3 is 13 residues. The V end was cut by 3 bases, the J end by 1 base, with 9 bases between. The V gene's germline CDR1 is GTSNPN and CDR2 SVGIG (reference sequence).

The chain carries TRBV5-4 and TRBJ1-1; weak D call: TRBD1 (5 bases). Trimming stripped 4 bases from V and 1 base from J, with 11 bases between. Germline assignment: CDR1 SGHNT and CDR2 YYREEE (reference sequence). The CDR3 is 14 residues long. In DNA form, the CDR3 reads TGTGCCAGCAGCAAACAGGTTCAGAACACTGAAGCTTTCTTT. Protein sequence: CASSKQVQNTEAFF.

The genes are TRBV28 and TRBJ1-5; possibly TRBD1 for D (5 bases). Germline loops: CDR1 MDHEN, CDR2 SYDVKM. V dropped 7 bases and J dropped 5 bases, with 12 bases sitting between them. The CDR3 has 13 amino acids. The CDR3: CASTRQNDQPQHF. The CDR3 region has the DNA TGTGCCAGCACCCGACAGAATGATCAGCCCCAGCATTTT.